The TCR beta chain under discussion was sequenced for a study of blood T cell repertoires in COVID-19. Whole-study context: Nucleic acid was either cDNA or gDNA, and it came from T cells, B-cell-depleted T cells, or PBMCs.

On this clone: Relative to the germline gene, one junction end is altered; a read error may explain this.

CDR1 is LNHDA, CDR2 SQIVND, per germline (reference sequence). The length of the CDR3 is 14 residues. Produced via immunoSEQ multiplex PCR; TCRdb's table is partial and in-frame only. The sample lists 150,000 to 200,000 clones; approximately 80% were seen once. Cohort 3 recovered donors had two negative PCRs, clearance, or symptom resolution. This TCR was recovered from a man aged 50 or older who had recovered from COVID-19. This sequence joins TRBV19 and TRBJ2-7; possible D gene TRBD2, 5 bases. The material sequenced was PBMCs or T cells enriched from blood (not recorded which). The CDR3 region is CASSIVASSDEQYF. In DNA, the CDR3 is TGTGCCAGTAGTATAGTGGCTAGCTCCGACGAGCAGTACTTC.